This TCR beta chain appears in the sequencing data of a study of shared T cell receptors in the human thymus. The table came from immunoSEQ multiplex PCR; TCRdb's copy has only in-frame clones and leaves some out. There are more than 550,000 clones in the sample; 75% to 90% occur only once, and more than 0.01% lies in the top ten. Germline-derived CDR1 and CDR2 are SGHTA and FQGNSA. CDR3 size: 16 residues. Trimming shortened V by 4 bases and J by 1 base, and 16 bases separated the two germline ends. These records were also assigned to another study, of human thymus T cells. This second report adds: Samples came from healthy Finnish infants during open corrective cardiac surgery. From resections taken during corrective heart surgery, the thymus tissue was obtained. Apparent bias marked the V and J gene usage of thymic and blood repertoires.

Sequenced material: thymocytes. This TCR derives from a girl under three years old with a congenital heart defect. This sequence joins TRBV7-2 and TRBJ1-1; D remains unclear. CDR3 amino acids: CASSYIQVVGNTEAFF. The CDR3, as DNA: TGTGCCAGCAGCTATATTCAGGTTGTAGGGAACACTGAAGCTTTCTTT.